This T cell receptor (beta chain) was documented in a study of T cell clonotyping in hematopoietic cell transplantation. Study details: Recipient samples before transplant were obtained post-cytoreduction. Regarding the study as a whole: Few recipient clonotypes overlapped donors; over 97% were de novo at given depth. Recipient TCR diversity dropped after transplant; expanded clonotypes rose from day 30 to 180.

This CDR3 is built from 15 residues. Germline CDR1 is LNHDA and CDR2 is SQIVND (reference sequence). Trimming took 7 bases from V and 4 from J, leaving 17 bases between them. Libraries were prepared by immunoSEQ multiplex PCR; TCRdb keeps only in-frame clonotypes and omits some of them. Of around 45,000 clones in the sample, roughly 80% were seen once. Time point in this sample: recipient sample about 28 days before transplant, after cytoreduction. Points on this clone: The antigen remains undetermined.

The sequenced sample was peripheral blood mononuclear cells, obtained before stem cell transplant. This chain connects TRBV19 to TRBJ1-5; D gene ambiguous. The sequence derives from a man between 60 and 75 years old with myelodysplastic syndrome. Some clones in this sample may be carry-over from other donors' samples. As DNA, the CDR3 is TGTGCCAGTACGTCCGCTGCCAGCCCTAATCAGCCCCAGCATTTT. This translates into CASTSAASPNQPQHF.